These 5 T cell receptor beta chains were all obtained from the same sample, sequenced in a study of T cells in Graves' hyperthyroidism and ophthalmopathy. It was RNA transcripts that yielded the amplified TCR beta CDR3 regions. The HTBI primer set drove a first-round RT-PCR of the TCR CDR3. MiXCR, run by TCRdb on the multiplex PCR reads, gives a single entry per CDR3 protein. The sample carries some 550,000 distinct CDR3 sequences, less than 25% recorded once. The sample consisted of blood. These receptors all come from a man younger than 35 with Graves' hyperthyroidism.

The gene calls are TRBV4-2 and TRBJ1-5, with 9 bases fitting TRBD1. The CDR3 consists of 18 residues. CDR1 and CDR2 from the germline V gene are LGHNA and YNFKEQ. Unmatched junction bases numbered 10, after V lost 4 bases and J lost 0 bases. The DNA for the CDR3 is TGTGCCAGCAGCCCGGGGACAGGGAGGGGGTATAGCAATCAGCCCCAGCATTTT. This translates into CASSPGTGRGYSNQPQHF.

This clonotype was seen many times. The chain couples TRBV6-1 to TRBJ1-2; D perhaps matches TRBD1 (5 bases). CDR1 and CDR2 (germline): MNHNS, SASEGT. The length of the CDR3 is 16 residues. Deletions cut 6 bases from V and 4 bases from J, with 21 bases between. Here the CDR3 DNA reads TGTGCCAGCAGCCTCGTGGCAGGGAGGTTGGGCTATGGCTACACCTTC. Protein sequence: CASSLVAGRLGYGYTF.

The table lists this clonotype with many counts. The chain uses TRBV2 and TRBJ1-1; D might be TRBD1 (6 bases). V was trimmed by 2 bases and J by 10 bases, leaving 11 bases between them. This CDR3 has 12 residues. Germline V lookup: CDR1 SNHLY, CDR2 FYNNEI. The CDR3 here is CASSERGHRAFF. The CDR3, as DNA: TGTGCCAGCAGTGAAAGGGGACATAGAGCTTTCTTT.

The CDR3 DNA is TGTGCCAGCAGCCAAGAGCGGACAGGGTCTGGAAACACCATATATTTT. This translates into CASSQERTGSGNTIYF. The rearrangement links TRBV4-2 to TRBJ1-3, with TRBD1 identical over 8 bases. V shed 0 bases and J 1 base; nucleotides not matched to a gene: 2. Germline assignment: CDR1 LGHNA and CDR2 YNFKEQ. The CDR3 consists of 16 residues.

V usage is TRBV6-1 and J usage is TRBJ1-2, with D perhaps TRBD1 (6 bases). Deletions cut 1 base from V and 5 bases from J, with 11 bases between. CDR3 length: 14 residues. Germline CDR1 and CDR2: MNHNS and SASEGT. DNA for the CDR3: TGTGCCAGCAGTGAAGGAGGACAGTTATATGGCTACACCTTC. The encoded protein is CASSEGGQLYGYTF.